Listed below are T cell receptor beta chains from one sample, sequenced in a study of T cells in Graves' hyperthyroidism and ophthalmopathy. MiXCR was run by TCRdb on the multiplex PCR reads, yielding one entry per CDR3 protein. The table lists 600,000 to 900,000 distinct CDR3 sequences, less than 20% of them singletons. The specimen was blood. These receptors all stem from a young man with Graves' hyperthyroidism. Both conserved end residues are part of each CDR3. The order of the fields is clone size, V gene, D gene, J gene, CDR3 protein, CDR3 DNA. A D gene is named only where the DNA matches it firmly. Clone sizes are given selectively: once, few, many, or a class where the clone is expanded.

clone size: many; V gene: TRBV18; D gene: .; J gene: TRBJ1-3; CDR3 protein: CASSPLPQSSGNTIYF; CDR3 DNA: TGTGCCAGCTCACCACTACCCCAGAGCTCTGGAAACACCATATATTTT
clone size: few; V gene: TRBV6-2/TRBV6-3; D gene: .; J gene: TRBJ1-5; CDR3 protein: CASSYQRFRVYQPQHF; CDR3 DNA: TGTGCCAGCAGTTACCAACGGTTCAGGGTTTATCAGCCCCAGCATTTT
clone size: .; V gene: TRBV27; D gene: .; J gene: TRBJ2-7; CDR3 protein: CASSLGPGRTRSYEQYF; CDR3 DNA: TGTGCCAGCAGCCTGGGTCCGGGGCGGACTCGCTCCTACGAGCAGTACTTC
clone size: many; V gene: TRBV3-1; D gene: .; J gene: TRBJ2-1; CDR3 protein: CASSQEEGGAYNEQFF; CDR3 DNA: TGTGCCAGCAGCCAAGAAGAAGGCGGGGCGTACAATGAGCAGTTCTTC
clone size: .; V gene: TRBV5-1; D gene: TRBD2; J gene: TRBJ2-3; CDR3 protein: CASSSIRASGRAPAGTDTQYF; CDR3 DNA: TGCGCCAGCAGCTCAATCCGGGCTAGCGGGAGGGCCCCCGCCGGCACAGATACGCAGTATTTT
clone size: many; V gene: TRBV10-3; D gene: TRBD1; J gene: TRBJ2-5; CDR3 protein: CAIARQGGIETQYF; CDR3 DNA: TGTGCCATTGCAAGACAGGGGGGAATAGAGACCCAGTACTTC
clone size: many; V gene: TRBV7-2; D gene: .; J gene: TRBJ1-2; CDR3 protein: CASSLNRDSGYTF; CDR3 DNA: TGTGCCAGCAGCCTTAACAGGGATTCCGGCTACACCTTC
clone size: many; V gene: TRBV7-8; D gene: TRBD1; J gene: TRBJ2-1; CDR3 protein: CASGGQGIEQFF; CDR3 DNA: TGTGCCAGCGGGGGACAGGGAATAGAGCAGTTCTTC
clone size: many; V gene: TRBV28; D gene: TRBD1; J gene: TRBJ2-7; CDR3 protein: CASSHEGTANSYEQYF; CDR3 DNA: TGTGCCAGCAGCCATGAAGGGACAGCTAACTCCTACGAGCAGTACTTC
clone size: .; V gene: TRBV2; D gene: TRBD1; J gene: TRBJ1-5; CDR3 protein: CASRGDRGRVNQPQHF; CDR3 DNA: TGTGCCAGCAGAGGAGACAGGGGGCGCGTAAATCAGCCCCAGCATTTT
clone size: .; V gene: TRBV5-1; D gene: .; J gene: TRBJ2-7; CDR3 protein: CASSLPGPRSYEQYF; CDR3 DNA: TGCGCCAGCAGCTTACCGGGACCGCGGTCCTACGAGCAGTACTTC
clone size: many; V gene: TRBV3-1; D gene: .; J gene: TRBJ2-1; CDR3 protein: CASSPSGNPYNEQFF; CDR3 DNA: TGTGCCAGCAGCCCGAGCGGAAACCCCTACAATGAGCAGTTCTTC
clone size: few; V gene: TRBV5-5; D gene: .; J gene: TRBJ2-1; CDR3 protein: CASSARTAYNEQFF; CDR3 DNA: TGTGCCAGCAGCGCAAGGACAGCTTACAATGAGCAGTTCTTC
clone size: few; V gene: TRBV6-1; D gene: TRBD1; J gene: TRBJ2-7; CDR3 protein: CASSLRQGTDEQYF; CDR3 DNA: TGTGCCAGCAGTTTACGACAGGGGACCGACGAGCAGTACTTC